The present TCR beta chain was sequenced within a study of post-analysis software for immune sequencing data. For this clonotype: Its antigen is unidentified.

This CDR3 spans 12 amino acids. V lost 5 bases and J lost 5, with 10 bases in between. Unique-molecular-identifier-tagged TCR beta cDNA libraries were used. One entry per CDR3 protein results from TCRdb running MiXCR on the PCR reads. The sample contains about 820,000 distinct CDR3 sequences, roughly 50% of which appear only once. Whole-study findings and limits: With TRBV5-6, TRBV5-1 and TRBV20-1 included, a handful of TRBV segments were more frequent in patients than in controls.

This TCR was recovered from a girl under 18 with multiple sclerosis. The source material was blood. The chain has TRBV12-3 or TRBV12-4 and TRBJ2-7; no reliable D call. The CDR3 spells CASSPGYDEQYF. CDR3 nucleotide sequence: TGTGCCAGCAGTCCCGGGTATGACGAGCAGTACTTC.